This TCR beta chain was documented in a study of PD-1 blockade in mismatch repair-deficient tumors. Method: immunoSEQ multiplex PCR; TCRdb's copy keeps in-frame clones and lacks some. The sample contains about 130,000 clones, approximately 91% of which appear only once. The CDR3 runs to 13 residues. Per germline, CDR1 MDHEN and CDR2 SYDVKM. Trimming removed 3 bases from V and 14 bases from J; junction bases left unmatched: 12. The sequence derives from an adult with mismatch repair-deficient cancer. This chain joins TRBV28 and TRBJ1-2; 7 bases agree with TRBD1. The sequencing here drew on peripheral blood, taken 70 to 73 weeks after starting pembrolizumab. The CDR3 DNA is TGTGCCAGCAGTTTTACAGGGGACCATCCTAGGACCTTC. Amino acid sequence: CASSFTGDHPRTF.